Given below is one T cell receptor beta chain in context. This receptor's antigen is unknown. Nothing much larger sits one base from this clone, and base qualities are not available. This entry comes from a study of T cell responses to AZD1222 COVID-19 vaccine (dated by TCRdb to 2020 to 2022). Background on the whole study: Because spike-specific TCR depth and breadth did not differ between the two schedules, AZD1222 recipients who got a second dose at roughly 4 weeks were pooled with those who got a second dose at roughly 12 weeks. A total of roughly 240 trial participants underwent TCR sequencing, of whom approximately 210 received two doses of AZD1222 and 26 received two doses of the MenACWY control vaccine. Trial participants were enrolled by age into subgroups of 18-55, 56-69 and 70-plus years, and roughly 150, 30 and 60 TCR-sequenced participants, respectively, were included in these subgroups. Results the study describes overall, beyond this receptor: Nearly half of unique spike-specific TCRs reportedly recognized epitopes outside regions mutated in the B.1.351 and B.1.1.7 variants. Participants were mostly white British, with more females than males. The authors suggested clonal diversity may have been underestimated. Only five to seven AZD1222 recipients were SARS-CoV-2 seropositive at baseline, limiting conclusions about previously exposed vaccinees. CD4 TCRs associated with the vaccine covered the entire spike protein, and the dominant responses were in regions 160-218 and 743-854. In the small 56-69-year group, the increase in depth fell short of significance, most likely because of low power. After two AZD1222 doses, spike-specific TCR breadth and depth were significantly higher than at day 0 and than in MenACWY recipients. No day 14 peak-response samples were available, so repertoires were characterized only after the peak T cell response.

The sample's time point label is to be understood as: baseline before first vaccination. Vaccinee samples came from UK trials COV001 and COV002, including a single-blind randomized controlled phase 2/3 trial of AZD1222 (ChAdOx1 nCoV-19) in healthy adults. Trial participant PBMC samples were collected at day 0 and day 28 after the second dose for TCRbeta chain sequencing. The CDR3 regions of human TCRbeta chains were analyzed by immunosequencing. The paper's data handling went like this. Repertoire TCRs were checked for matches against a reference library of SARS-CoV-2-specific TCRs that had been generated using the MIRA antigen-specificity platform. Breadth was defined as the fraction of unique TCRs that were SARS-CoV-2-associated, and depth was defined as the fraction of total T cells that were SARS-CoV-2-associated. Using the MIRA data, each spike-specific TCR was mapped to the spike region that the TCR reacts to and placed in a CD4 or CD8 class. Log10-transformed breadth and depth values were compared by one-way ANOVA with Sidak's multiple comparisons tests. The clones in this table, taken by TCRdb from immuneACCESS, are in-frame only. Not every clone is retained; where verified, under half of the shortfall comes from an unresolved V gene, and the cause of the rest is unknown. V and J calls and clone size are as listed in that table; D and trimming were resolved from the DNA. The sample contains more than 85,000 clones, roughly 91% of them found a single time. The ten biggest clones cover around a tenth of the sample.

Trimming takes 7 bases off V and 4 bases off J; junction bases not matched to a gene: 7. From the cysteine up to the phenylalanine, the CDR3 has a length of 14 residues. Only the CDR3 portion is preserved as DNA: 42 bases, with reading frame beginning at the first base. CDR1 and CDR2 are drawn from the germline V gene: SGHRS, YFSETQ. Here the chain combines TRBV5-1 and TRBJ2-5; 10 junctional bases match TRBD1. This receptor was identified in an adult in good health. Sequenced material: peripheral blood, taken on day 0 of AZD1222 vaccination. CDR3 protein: CASGIGTGVETQYF. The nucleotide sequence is TGCGCCAGCGGGATTGGGACAGGGGTAGAGACCCAGTACTTC.